One sample yielded the 19 T cell receptor beta chains listed below, sequenced in a study of T-cell reconstitution after alpha-beta-depleted transplantation in children. For TCRbeta, the library was prepared with unique molecular identifiers. TCRdb reanalysed the PCR reads using MiXCR and keeps one entry per CDR3 protein. The table includes about 110,000 distinct CDR3 sequences, approximately 6.6% detected once. Sequenced material: PBMCs, mostly from graft donor cells, taken 360 days after TCRalphabeta/CD19-depleted stem cell transplant. Source of these receptors: a male patient between 2 and 10 years old who had a stem cell transplant for acute lymphoblastic leukemia, so the T cells may come from the graft donor.

CDR3 coding DNA: TGTGCCAGCAGCCAAGAACAAGGGGACCCTACTGAGCAGTTCTTC. Protein: CASSQEQGDPTEQFF. The gene calls are TRBV3-1 and TRBJ2-1, with D perhaps matching TRBD1 or TRBD2 (5 bases each). CDR1 and CDR2 (germline): LGHDT, YNNKEL (reference sequence). This CDR3 contains 15 residues. The V end was cut by 0 bases, the J end by 9 bases, with 15 bases between.

A few counts support this clonotype. The CDR3 region is CASKPGMNTEAFF. DNA for the CDR3: TGTGCCAGCAAGCCCGGTATGAACACTGAAGCTTTCTTT. This chain joins TRBV6-1 and TRBJ1-1; D is unresolved. The CDR3 has 13 amino acids. Per the germline V gene, CDR1 is MNHNS and CDR2 is SASEGT. With 7 bases removed from V and 0 bases from J, the gap between germline ends came to 9 bases.

This clonotype occurred many times. The chain employs TRBV24-1 and TRBJ2-2; D remains ambiguous. Trimming stripped 3 bases from V and 6 bases from J, with 16 bases between. The germline V gene encodes CDR1 KGHDR and CDR2 SFDVKD. CDR3 size: 16 residues. The DNA of the CDR3 is TGTGCCACCAGTGATCGGACGGGCCGGAGTTCCGGGGAGCTGTTTTTT. Its protein product is CATSDRTGRSSGELFF.

The V and J genes are TRBV13 and TRBJ2-3; TRBD1 matches 7 bases. The CDR3 length is 16 residues. Germline V CDR1 and CDR2: PRHDT, FYEKMQ (reference sequence). V shed 2 bases, J shed 0 bases, and the junction held 5 bases outside the gene matches. The CDR3 protein is CASSLIVDRSTDTQYF. The CDR3 DNA sequence: TGTGCCAGCAGCTTAATCGTGGACAGGAGCACAGATACGCAGTATTTT.

There are many counts of this clonotype. This chain connects TRBV6-6 to TRBJ2-1; no firm D call. V was shortened by 4 bases and J by 8 bases, with 9 bases between the two germline ends. The CDR3 has 12 residues. Germline CDR1 MNHNY, CDR2 SVGAGI (reference sequence). The CDR3 sequence is CASSWVDDEQFF. The CDR3 region has the DNA TGTGCCAGCAGTTGGGTGGACGATGAGCAGTTCTTC.

This clonotype has only one observation. A much larger clone lies one base from this, so it may be a read error. The chain couples TRBV7-9 to TRBJ2-3; the D gene is possibly TRBD1 (5 bases). This CDR3 has 15 residues. The V end lost 7 bases, the J end lost 3 bases, and 17 bases lay between the germline ends. Germline-derived CDR1 and CDR2 are SEHNR and FQNEAQ (reference sequence). CDR3 in amino acids: CASNPPGCPTDTQYF. Here the CDR3 DNA reads TGTGCCAGCAACCCCCCAGGGTGCCCTACAGATACGCAGTATTTT.

This sequence joins TRBV9 and TRBJ2-7, with TRBD2 matching 9 bases. Per the germline V gene, CDR1 is SGDLS and CDR2 is YYNGEE. With V trimmed by 3 bases and J by 2 bases, 3 bases remained unmatched. CDR3 size: 14 residues. The DNA of the CDR3 is TGTGCCAGCAGCGAGCGGGGGGTTCCCTACGAGCAGTACTTC. This translates into CASSERGVPYEQYF. Supplemented by reference TRBV9 and TRBJ2-7, the full variable domain reads DSGVTQTPKHLITATGQRVTLRCSPRSGDLSVYWYQQSLDQGLQFLIQYYNGEERAKGNILERFSAQQFPDLHSELNLSSLELGDSALYFCASSERGVPYEQYFGPGTRLTVT.

CDR3 in amino acids: CASSPTVSYEQYF. The DNA for the CDR3 is TGTGCCAGTAGTCCGACAGTCTCCTACGAGCAGTACTTC. V gene TRBV19 combines with J gene TRBJ2-7; weak D call: TRBD1 (5 bases). V was pared by 5 bases and J by 0 bases, with 8 bases between. This CDR3 has 13 amino acids. Germline lookup yields CDR1 LNHDA and CDR2 SQIVND (reference sequence).

The genes are TRBV27 and TRBJ2-7, with D uncertain. Germline V gene data show CDR1 as MNHEY and CDR2 as SMNVEV (reference sequence). CDR3 length: 13 residues. The ends were cut back, 5 bases at V and 3 bases at J, with 11 bases in the middle. The CDR3 loop reads CASSASSYYEQYF. The CDR3 coding sequence is TGTGCCAGCAGTGCCTCCTCCTACTACGAGCAGTACTTC.

This clonotype was counted many times. V gene TRBV10-3 combines with J gene TRBJ2-1; 14 bases are shared with TRBD2. Unmatched junction bases numbered 12, after V lost 6 bases and J lost 8 bases. Looked up from germline, CDR1 is ENHRY and CDR2 is SYGVKD. This CDR3 contains 17 residues. The CDR3 region has the DNA TGTGCCATCAGCCTCATTGAGACTAGCGGGAGGGAGGATGAGCAGTTCTTC. This encodes CAISLIETSGREDEQFF.

This clonotype has ten or more counts. This sequence joins TRBV24-1 and TRBJ2-3, with D possibly being TRBD2 (5 bases). Trimming took off 1 base at V and 2 bases at J, with 9 bases between the two ends. Germline assignment: CDR1 KGHDR and CDR2 SFDVKD. The CDR3 has 15 amino acids. Here the CDR3 DNA reads TGTGCCACCAGTGATTTCTTCGGGGACACAGATACGCAGTATTTT. As protein: CATSDFFGDTDTQYF.

This chain connects TRBV20-1 to TRBJ2-3, with a tentative D call TRBD2 (5 bases). This CDR3 spans 14 amino acids. From germline, CDR1 is DFQATT and CDR2 SNEGSKA (reference sequence). V was cut by 0 bases and J by 2 bases, with 9 bases left in between. The CDR3 here is CSARDKDYTDTQYF. The CDR3 DNA follows: TGCAGTGCTAGAGATAAAGACTACACAGATACGCAGTATTTT.

This clonotype was observed at least ten times. Here the CDR3 reads CASSLGTSGSRRGQYF. The CDR3 DNA is TGTGCCAGCAGTTTGGGGACTAGCGGGAGTCGACGAGGGCAGTACTTC. The chain carries TRBV27 and TRBJ2-7, with TRBD2 identical over 14 bases. Germline V gene lookup returns CDR1 MNHEY and CDR2 SMNVEV (reference sequence). J was trimmed by 9 bases and V by 3 bases; bases with no gene match: 10. The length of the CDR3 is 16 residues.

This clonotype showed up many times. The chain employs TRBV11-1 and TRBJ2-5; possibly TRBD1 or TRBD2 for D (5 bases each). The V end was cut by 3 bases, the J end by 5 bases, with 13 bases between. The CDR3 is 14 amino acids. The germline CDR1 and CDR2 sequences are SGHAT and FQDESV (reference sequence). CDR3 sequence reads: CASSFRRGGETQYF. CDR3 coding DNA: TGTGCCAGCAGCTTCAGAAGGGGCGGGGAGACCCAGTACTTC.

The chain uses TRBV11-2 and TRBJ2-7; 8 bases are a match to TRBD2. From germline, CDR1 is SGHAT and CDR2 FQNNGV. V shed 0 bases, J shed 4 bases, and the junction held 5 bases outside the gene matches. The CDR3 runs 15 residues. Here the CDR3 reads CASSLDESGSYEQYF. CDR3 nucleotide sequence: TGTGCCAGCAGCTTAGATGAAAGCGGGAGTTACGAGCAGTACTTC.

This clonotype has ten or more counts. The chain employs TRBV4-2 and TRBJ2-3; 8 bases agree with TRBD2. The CDR3 is made up of 15 amino acids. The V gene end was trimmed by 1 base and the J gene end by 3 bases; junction bases not matched to a gene: 3. Germline CDR1 and CDR2: LGHNA and YNFKEQ. The CDR3 DNA sequence: TGTGCCAGCAGCCAAGCAGCGGGGGTGACAGATACGCAGTATTTT. Encoded protein: CASSQAAGVTDTQYF.

In its sample, this clonotype was seen many times. The chain recombines TRBV2 with TRBJ2-1; D is tentatively TRBD1 or TRBD2 (6 bases each). Germline assignment: CDR1 SNHLY and CDR2 FYNNEI. The CDR3 covers 15 residues. V was cut by 8 bases and J by 4 bases, with 18 bases left in between. The CDR3 here is CASPRGRGPYNEQFF. For the CDR3, the DNA is TGTGCCAGCCCTCGGGGGCGAGGGCCTTACAATGAGCAGTTCTTC.

This clonotype was counted between two and nine times. This rearrangement joins TRBV7-2 to TRBJ2-2; 13 nucleotides match TRBD2. CDR1 SGHTA and CDR2 FQGNSA come from the germline V gene. The CDR3 extends over 23 amino acids. V trimming: 2 bases; J trimming: 3 bases; junction bases outside the gene matches: 21. In DNA, the CDR3 is TGTGCCAGCAGCTTATGGCCCAGGGACCTTACTAGCGGGAGGGGAGAGGACACCGGGGAGCTGTTTTTT. Its protein is CASSLWPRDLTSGRGEDTGELFF.

The rearrangement joins TRBV5-1 to TRBJ1-2; a possible D gene is TRBD1 (5 bases). CDR3 length equals 16 residues. From germline, CDR1 is SGHRS and CDR2 YFSETQ. V dropped 0 bases and J dropped 5 bases, with 17 bases sitting between them. This chain's CDR3 is CASSLVGGEGNYGYTF. CDR3 nucleotide sequence: TGCGCCAGCAGCTTGGTAGGAGGGGAGGGCAATTATGGCTACACCTTC.